This T cell receptor beta chain was identified during a study of blood T cell repertoires in COVID-19. Study-level information: The origin of the acute and convalescent COVID-19 samples was the United States, Italy and Spain. From T cells, B-cell-depleted T cells, or PBMCs came the material, which was cDNA or gDNA.

As originally analysed: Nucleated cell number was recorded as an estimate derived from reference gene primer amplification. Generated by immunoSEQ multiplex PCR, the TCRdb table keeps only in-frame clones and is missing some. The DNA was the basis for D and trimming; V, J and clone size are from that table. The table includes roughly 200,000 clones, approximately 83% detected once. The sample holds many counts of this clone. In germline, CDR1 is SGHTA, CDR2 FQGNSA. Between the trimmed V and J ends, which lost 6 bases and 2 bases, there was a span of 10 bases. The CDR3 has 13 residues. V and J are TRBV7-2 and TRBJ1-2, with a weak D call TRBD1 (5 bases). Sequenced material: peripheral blood. The receptor was derived from a middle-aged man with active or convalescent COVID-19. As DNA, the CDR3 is TGTGCCAGCAGGGACACCGCCAACTATGGCTACACCTTC. Its protein is CASRDTANYGYTF.